This T cell receptor beta chain stems from a study of cytomegalovirus exposure and HLA in healthy donors. Primers included in the PCR were 60 Vbeta and 13 Jbeta primers. Only in-frame clones appear in the TCRdb table, and some are missing; sequencing was by immunoSEQ multiplex PCR. In the table there are about 180,000 clones, approximately 84% of which are singletons. Germline lookup yields CDR1 MGHDK and CDR2 SYGVNS. The CDR3 length is 15 residues. V lost 3 bases and J lost 0, with 9 bases in between. The TCR sequence derives from a girl under 18 in good health and CMV-seropositive. The sequenced sample was PBMCs. J is TRBJ2-1 and V is TRBV25-1; no reliable D call. This CDR3 is CASSEGRSSYNEQFF. The DNA for the CDR3 is TGTGCCAGCAGTGAGGGTCGGAGCTCCTACAATGAGCAGTTCTTC.